Listed below are T cell receptor beta chains from one sample, sequenced in a study of T cells in Graves' hyperthyroidism and ophthalmopathy. TCRdb called the multiplex PCR reads again in MiXCR, with one record for every CDR3 protein. The table shows over 700,000 distinct CDR3 sequences, with around 20% occurring only once. Sequenced input: blood. These receptors all come from a woman aged 45-60 years with Graves' hyperthyroidism that later progressed to Graves' ophthalmopathy. The CDR3 runs from the conserved cysteine through the conserved F or W. Fields, in order: V gene, D gene, J gene, clone size, CDR3 protein, CDR3 DNA. A D gene is named only where the DNA matches it firmly. Rows may omit the clone size; those that give it use once, few, many or a size class.

V: TRBV29-1; D: TRBD2; J: TRBJ2-2; size: -; CDR3: CSVGFAGGTGELFF; DNA: TGCAGCGTTGGTTTTGCGGGGGGTACCGGGGAGCTGTTTTTT
V: TRBV6-1; D: -; J: TRBJ1-1; size: -; CDR3: CASSEVGGTDTEAFF; DNA: TGTGCCAGCAGTGAAGTGGGGGGAACGGACACTGAAGCTTTCTTT
V: TRBV5-1; D: -; J: TRBJ1-2; size: few; CDR3: CASSLSSWYGYTF; DNA: TGCGCCAGCAGCTTATCGTCGTGGTATGGCTACACCTTC
V: TRBV7-2; D: TRBD1; J: TRBJ1-2; size: -; CDR3: CASSLPDRGGGYTF; DNA: TGTGCCAGCAGCTTACCGGACAGGGGTGGCGGCTACACCTTC
V: TRBV18; D: -; J: TRBJ1-5; size: many; CDR3: CASSPGYSNQPQHF; DNA: TGTGCCAGCTCACCAGGGTATAGCAATCAGCCCCAGCATTTT
V: TRBV5-4; D: -; J: TRBJ1-1; size: -; CDR3: CASSLSLRGRNTEAFF; DNA: TGTGCCAGCAGCTTGAGTTTAAGGGGCAGGAACACTGAAGCTTTCTTT
V: TRBV24-1; D: TRBD1; J: TRBJ2-1; size: many; CDR3: CATSDRDTTGIGVEQFF; DNA: TGTGCCACCAGTGACCGAGATACGACAGGGATCGGTGTTGAGCAGTTCTTC
V: TRBV11-2; D: TRBD2; J: TRBJ2-1; size: many; CDR3: CASSPGASGGDEQFF; DNA: TGTGCCAGCAGCCCTGGTGCTAGCGGGGGGGATGAGCAGTTCTTC
V: TRBV9; D: TRBD2; J: TRBJ2-7; size: few; CDR3: CASSGDYGEQYF; DNA: TGTGCCAGCAGCGGGGACTACGGGGAGCAGTACTTC
V: TRBV19; D: -; J: TRBJ1-5; size: -; CDR3: CASTTGQSNQPQHF; DNA: TGTGCCAGTACAACAGGACAGAGCAATCAGCCCCAGCATTTT
V: TRBV28; D: -; J: TRBJ2-5; size: many; CDR3: CASNSQVQETQYF; DNA: TGTGCCAGCAATTCTCAGGTACAAGAGACCCAGTACTTC
V: TRBV12-3/TRBV12-4; D: -; J: TRBJ2-7; size: many; CDR3: CASSFLVSEQYF; DNA: TGTGCCAGCAGTTTTTTGGTCTCCGAGCAGTACTTC
V: TRBV10-3; D: TRBD1; J: TRBJ2-3; size: -; CDR3: CAIGTGLTDTQYF; DNA: TGTGCCATCGGGACAGGCCTCACAGATACGCAGTATTTT
V: TRBV27; D: TRBD2; J: TRBJ2-1; size: -; CDR3: CASSSLVGGYNEQFF; DNA: TGTGCCAGCAGTTCACTAGTGGGGGGGTACAATGAGCAGTTCTTC
V: TRBV3-1; D: -; J: TRBJ1-3; size: -; CDR3: CASSRVGRGGNTIYF; DNA: TGTGCCAGCAGCCGGGTTGGGAGAGGGGGAAACACCATATATTTT
V: TRBV15; D: TRBD1; J: TRBJ1-5; size: once; CDR3: CATSREETGVMQPQHF; DNA: TGTGCCACCAGCAGAGAGGAGACAGGGGTTATGCAGCCCCAGCATTTT
V: TRBV6-1; D: -; J: TRBJ1-5; size: many; CDR3: CASSEGDVSNQPQHF; DNA: TGTGCCAGCAGTGAAGGAGACGTTAGCAATCAGCCCCAGCATTTT
V: TRBV25-1; D: TRBD1; J: TRBJ1-2; size: -; CDR3: CASSDPGTGANYGYTF; DNA: TGTGCCAGCAGTGACCCCGGGACAGGCGCTAACTATGGCTACACCTTC
V: TRBV6-1; D: TRBD1; J: TRBJ1-5; size: once; CDR3: CASSQRTGGYLDNQPQHF; DNA: TGTGCCAGCAGTCAACGGACAGGGGGCTATCTTGACAATCAGCCCCAGCATTTT
V: TRBV5-4; D: -; J: TRBJ2-3; size: many; CDR3: CASSLVAGQDTDTQYF; DNA: TGTGCCAGCAGCTTGGTGGCGGGGCAAGACACAGATACGCAGTATTTT
V: TRBV7-8; D: -; J: TRBJ1-4; size: few; CDR3: CASSLEARGEKLFF; DNA: TGTGCCAGCAGCTTAGAGGCCCGAGGGGAAAAACTGTTTTTT
V: TRBV4-1; D: -; J: TRBJ2-2; size: -; CDR3: CASTAATWGELFF; DNA: TGCGCCAGCACTGCTGCTACTTGGGGGGAGCTGTTTTTT
V: TRBV11-2; D: TRBD2; J: TRBJ2-1; size: many; CDR3: CASSSPSGGISYNEQFF; DNA: TGTGCCAGCAGCTCCCCCAGCGGGGGGATATCCTACAATGAGCAGTTCTTC
V: TRBV20-1; D: -; J: TRBJ2-5; size: -; CDR3: CSAPDAGKETQYF; DNA: TGCAGTGCCCCGGACGCGGGCAAAGAGACCCAGTACTTC
V: TRBV6-2/TRBV6-3; D: TRBD1; J: TRBJ2-1; size: -; CDR3: CASSYGQGESYNEQFF; DNA: TGTGCCAGCAGTTACGGACAGGGTGAATCATACAATGAGCAGTTCTTC
V: TRBV7-6; D: -; J: TRBJ2-2; size: many; CDR3: CASSPTMDTGELFF; DNA: TGTGCCAGCAGCCCTACTATGGACACCGGGGAGCTGTTTTTT
V: TRBV7-9; D: TRBD1; J: TRBJ2-7; size: many; CDR3: CASSSVRTGSTYEQYF; DNA: TGTGCCAGCAGCTCCGTAAGGACAGGATCTACCTACGAGCAGTACTTC
V: TRBV9; D: TRBD1; J: TRBJ2-2; size: -; CDR3: CASSADRAAKAGELFF; DNA: TGTGCCAGCAGTGCGGACAGGGCGGCTAAGGCCGGGGAGCTGTTTTTT
V: TRBV19; D: -; J: TRBJ1-1; size: few; CDR3: CASSIQGSMNTEAFF; DNA: TGTGCCAGTAGTATACAAGGTTCCATGAACACTGAAGCTTTCTTT
V: TRBV14; D: -; J: TRBJ2-1; size: -; CDR3: CASSQDLFTGSNEQFF; DNA: TGTGCCAGCAGCCAAGATCTCTTTACAGGGAGTAATGAGCAGTTCTTC
V: TRBV20-1; D: TRBD2; J: TRBJ2-5; size: many; CDR3: CSASRASGDVKAETQYF; DNA: TGCAGTGCTAGTCGGGCTAGCGGGGACGTTAAAGCGGAGACCCAGTACTTC
V: TRBV7-2; D: -; J: TRBJ1-5; size: few; CDR3: CASSPGGGLHQPQHF; DNA: TGTGCCAGCAGCCCCGGGGGGGGGTTACATCAGCCCCAGCATTTT
V: TRBV20-1; D: TRBD2; J: TRBJ2-1; size: -; CDR3: CSARDPGLVGGNEQFF; DNA: TGCAGTGCTAGAGATCCGGGACTAGTGGGGGGTAATGAGCAGTTCTTC
V: TRBV6-5; D: -; J: TRBJ2-2; size: many; CDR3: CASSYFITGELFF; DNA: TGTGCCAGCAGTTACTTTATTACCGGGGAGCTGTTTTTT
V: TRBV10-3; D: TRBD1; J: TRBJ1-2; size: -; CDR3: CAISDRDRSPNYGYTF; DNA: TGTGCCATCAGTGACAGGGACAGGAGCCCTAACTATGGCTACACCTTC
V: TRBV6-1; D: TRBD1; J: TRBJ1-2; size: -; CDR3: CASSRVGQGYYGYTF; DNA: TGTGCCAGCAGTCGAGTAGGACAGGGCTACTATGGCTACACCTTC
V: TRBV29-1; D: -; J: TRBJ1-2; size: few; CDR3: CSVAAGAPSNHGYTF; DNA: TGCAGCGTTGCGGCAGGGGCCCCAAGCAACCATGGCTACACCTTC
V: TRBV3-1; D: TRBD2; J: TRBJ2-5; size: many; CDR3: CASSHRGGLAGGPFQETQYF; DNA: TGTGCCAGCAGCCACCGAGGGGGCCTAGCGGGGGGGCCTTTTCAAGAGACCCAGTACTTC
V: TRBV2; D: -; J: TRBJ2-3; size: once; CDR3: CASSEARVSGMTSTDTQYF; DNA: TGTGCCAGCAGTGAAGCGCGGGTTAGCGGTATGACTAGCACAGATACGCAGTATTTT
V: TRBV14; D: -; J: TRBJ1-2; size: few; CDR3: CASSQDLGQDGYTF; DNA: TGTGCCAGCAGCCAAGATCTGGGGCAGGATGGCTACACCTTC
V: TRBV10-3; D: -; J: TRBJ1-5; size: -; CDR3: CAISAWSNQPQHF; DNA: TGTGCCATCAGTGCTTGGAGCAATCAGCCCCAGCATTTT
V: TRBV20-1; D: TRBD2; J: TRBJ2-1; size: -; CDR3: CSALDVSGGALYNEQFF; DNA: TGCAGTGCGTTAGATGTAAGCGGGGGGGCGCTCTACAATGAGCAGTTCTTC